This T cell receptor beta chain was retrieved from a study of blood T cell repertoires in COVID-19. At the level of the study: The analysed material was cDNA or gDNA that came from T cells, B-cell-depleted T cells, or PBMCs.

Authors' methods: Amplification with reference gene primers provided the estimates of nucleated cell counts. Only in-frame clones appear in the TCRdb table, and some are missing; sequencing was by immunoSEQ multiplex PCR. That table furnishes V, J and clone size, whereas the DNA furnished D and trimming. The table lists about 410,000 clones, 80% to 90% of them singletons. CDR3 length equals 15 residues. With 4 bases clipped from V and 4 bases from J, the junction kept 7 bases outside the gene matches. Per the germline V gene, CDR1 is SGHVS and CDR2 is FQNEAQ. The V and J genes are TRBV7-8 and TRBJ2-3; 8 nucleotides align to TRBD1. The TCR originated in a woman under 40 with active or convalescent COVID-19. The sample taken for sequencing was peripheral blood. The CDR3 DNA reads TGTGCCAGCAGCTCGCGGACAGGGTCAGCAGATACGCAGTATTTT. This translates into CASSSRTGSADTQYF.